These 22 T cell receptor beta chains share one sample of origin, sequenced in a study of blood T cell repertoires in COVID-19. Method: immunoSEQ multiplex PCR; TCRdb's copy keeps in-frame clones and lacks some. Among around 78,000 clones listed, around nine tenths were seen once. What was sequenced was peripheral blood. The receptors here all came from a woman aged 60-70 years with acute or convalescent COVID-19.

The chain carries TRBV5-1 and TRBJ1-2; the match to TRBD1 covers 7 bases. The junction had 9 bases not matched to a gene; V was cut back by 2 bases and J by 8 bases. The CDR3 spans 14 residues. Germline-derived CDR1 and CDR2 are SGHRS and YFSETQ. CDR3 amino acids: CASSLIQGQEGYTF. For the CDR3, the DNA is TGCGCCAGCAGCTTAATACAGGGGCAGGAGGGCTACACCTTC.

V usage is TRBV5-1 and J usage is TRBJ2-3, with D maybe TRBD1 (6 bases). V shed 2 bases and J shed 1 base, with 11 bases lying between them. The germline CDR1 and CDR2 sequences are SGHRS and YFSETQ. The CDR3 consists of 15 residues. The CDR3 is CASSFTGLGTDTQYF. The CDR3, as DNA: TGCGCCAGCAGCTTCACAGGGTTGGGCACAGATACGCAGTATTTT.

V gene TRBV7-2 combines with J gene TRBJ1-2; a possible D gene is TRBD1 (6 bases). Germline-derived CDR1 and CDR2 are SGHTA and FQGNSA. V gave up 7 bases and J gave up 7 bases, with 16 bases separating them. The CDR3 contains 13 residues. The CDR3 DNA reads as TGTGCCAGCAACAGACAGGTTTCTAGTGGCTACACCTTC. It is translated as CASNRQVSSGYTF.

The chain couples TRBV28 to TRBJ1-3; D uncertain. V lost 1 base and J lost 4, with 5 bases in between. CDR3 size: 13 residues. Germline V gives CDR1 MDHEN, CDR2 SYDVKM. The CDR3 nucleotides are TGTGCCAGCAGTTTATACAAGGGAAACACCATATATTTT. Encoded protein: CASSLYKGNTIYF.

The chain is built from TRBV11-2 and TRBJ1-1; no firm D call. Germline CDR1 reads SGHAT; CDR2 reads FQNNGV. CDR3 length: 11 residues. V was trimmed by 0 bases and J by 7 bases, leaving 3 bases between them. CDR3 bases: TGTGCCAGCAGCTTAGAGAGTGAAGCTTTCTTT. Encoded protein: CASSLESEAFF.

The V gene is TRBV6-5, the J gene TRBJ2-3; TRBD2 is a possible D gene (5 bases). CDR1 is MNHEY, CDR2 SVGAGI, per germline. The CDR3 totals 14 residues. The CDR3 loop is CASRTWASTDTQYF. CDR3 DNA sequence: TGTGCTTCTAGGACTTGGGCGAGCACAGATACGCAGTATTTT.

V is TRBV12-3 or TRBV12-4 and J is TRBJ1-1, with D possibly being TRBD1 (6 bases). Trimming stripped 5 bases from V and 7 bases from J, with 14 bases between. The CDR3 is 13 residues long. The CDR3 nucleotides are TGTGCCAGCAGTCCGGCGGGGGGCTTTGAAGCTTTCTTT. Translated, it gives CASSPAGGFEAFF.

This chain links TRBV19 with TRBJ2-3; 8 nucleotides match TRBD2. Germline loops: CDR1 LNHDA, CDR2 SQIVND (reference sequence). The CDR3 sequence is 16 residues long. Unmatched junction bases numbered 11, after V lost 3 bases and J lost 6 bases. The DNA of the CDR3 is TGTGCCAGTAGTATCGGGGGGGCCGGAAGTGGGGATACGCAGTATTTT. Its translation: CASSIGGAGSGDTQYF.

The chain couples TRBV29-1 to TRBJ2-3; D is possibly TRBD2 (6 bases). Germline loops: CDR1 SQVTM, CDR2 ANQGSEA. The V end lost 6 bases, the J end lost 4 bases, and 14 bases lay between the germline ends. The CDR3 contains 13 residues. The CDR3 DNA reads TGCAGCGTGTGGAGGGAGTTGTCAGATACGCAGTATTTT. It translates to CSVWRELSDTQYF.

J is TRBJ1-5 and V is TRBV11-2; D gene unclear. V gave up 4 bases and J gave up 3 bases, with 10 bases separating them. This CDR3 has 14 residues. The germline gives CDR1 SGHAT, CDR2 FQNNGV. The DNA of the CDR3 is TGTGCCAGCAGCTCGGAGGGATCCAATCAGCCCCAGCATTTT. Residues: CASSSEGSNQPQHF. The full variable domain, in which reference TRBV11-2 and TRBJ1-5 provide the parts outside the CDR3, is EAGVAQSPRYKIIEKRQSVAFWCNPISGHATLYWYQQILGQGPKLLIQFQNNGVVDDSQLPKDRFSAERLKGVDSTLKIQPAKLEDSAVYLCASSSEGSNQPQHFGDGTRLSIL.

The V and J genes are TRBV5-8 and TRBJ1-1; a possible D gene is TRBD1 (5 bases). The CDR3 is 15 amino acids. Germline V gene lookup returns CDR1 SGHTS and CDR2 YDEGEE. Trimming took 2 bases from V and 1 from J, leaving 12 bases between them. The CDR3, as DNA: TGTGCCAGCAGCTTTAAACTAACAGGGAACACTGAAGCTTTCTTT. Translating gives CASSFKLTGNTEAFF. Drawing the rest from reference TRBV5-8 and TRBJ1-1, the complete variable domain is EAGVTQSPTHLIKTRGQQATLRCSPISGHTSVYWYQQALGLGLQFLLWYDEGEERNRGNFPPRFSGRQFPNYSSELNVNALELEDSALYLCASSFKLTGNTEAFFGQGTRLTVV.

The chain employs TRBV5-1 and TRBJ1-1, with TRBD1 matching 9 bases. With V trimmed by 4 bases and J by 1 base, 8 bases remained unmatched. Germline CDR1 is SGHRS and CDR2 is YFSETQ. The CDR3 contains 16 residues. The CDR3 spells CASSHRGRVKNTEAFF. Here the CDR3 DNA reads TGCGCCAGCAGCCACAGGGGGCGCGTTAAGAACACTGAAGCTTTCTTT.

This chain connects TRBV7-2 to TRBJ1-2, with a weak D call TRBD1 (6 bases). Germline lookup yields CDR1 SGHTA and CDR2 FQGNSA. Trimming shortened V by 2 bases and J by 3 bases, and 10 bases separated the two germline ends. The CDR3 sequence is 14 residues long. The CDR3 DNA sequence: TGTGCCAGCAGCTTAAACCAGGGGTACTATGGCTACACCTTC. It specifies CASSLNQGYYGYTF.

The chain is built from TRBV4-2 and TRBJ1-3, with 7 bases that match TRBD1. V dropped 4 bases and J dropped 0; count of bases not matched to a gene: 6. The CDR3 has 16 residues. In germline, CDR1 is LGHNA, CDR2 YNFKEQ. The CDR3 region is CASSRDSTNSGNTIYF. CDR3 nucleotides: TGTGCCAGCAGCCGGGACAGTACTAACTCTGGAAACACCATATATTTT.

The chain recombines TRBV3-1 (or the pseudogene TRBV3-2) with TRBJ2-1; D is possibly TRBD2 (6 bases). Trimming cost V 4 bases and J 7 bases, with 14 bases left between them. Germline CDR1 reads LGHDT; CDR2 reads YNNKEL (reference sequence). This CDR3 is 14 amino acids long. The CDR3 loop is CASSLLWEANEQFF. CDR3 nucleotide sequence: TGTGCCAGCAGCCTTCTTTGGGAGGCAAATGAGCAGTTCTTC.

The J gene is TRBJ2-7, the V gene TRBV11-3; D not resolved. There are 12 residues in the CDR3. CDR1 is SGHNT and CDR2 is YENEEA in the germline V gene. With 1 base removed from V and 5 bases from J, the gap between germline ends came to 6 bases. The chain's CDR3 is CASSLGANEQYF. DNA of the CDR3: TGTGCCAGCAGCTTAGGGGCCAACGAGCAGTACTTC.

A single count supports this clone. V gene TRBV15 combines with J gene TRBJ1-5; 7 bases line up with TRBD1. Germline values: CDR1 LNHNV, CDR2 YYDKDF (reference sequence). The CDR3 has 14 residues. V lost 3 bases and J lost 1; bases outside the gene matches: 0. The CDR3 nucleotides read TGTGCCACCAGCAGCAGGGGGAGCAATCAGCCCCAGCATTTT. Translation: CATSSRGSNQPQHF.

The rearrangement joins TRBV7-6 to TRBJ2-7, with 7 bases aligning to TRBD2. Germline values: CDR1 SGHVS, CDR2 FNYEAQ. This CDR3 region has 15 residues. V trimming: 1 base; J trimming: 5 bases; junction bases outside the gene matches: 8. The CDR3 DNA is TGTGCCAGCAGCTTAGGCGCGGGGGTAGGCCACGAGCAGTACTTC. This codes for CASSLGAGVGHEQYF.

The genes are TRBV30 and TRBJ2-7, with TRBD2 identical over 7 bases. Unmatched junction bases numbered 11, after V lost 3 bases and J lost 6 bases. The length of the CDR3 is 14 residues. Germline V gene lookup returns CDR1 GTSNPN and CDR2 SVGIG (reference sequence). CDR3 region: CAWRLSGIVGEQYF. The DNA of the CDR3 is TGTGCCTGGAGGCTCAGCGGGATCGTGGGCGAGCAGTACTTC.

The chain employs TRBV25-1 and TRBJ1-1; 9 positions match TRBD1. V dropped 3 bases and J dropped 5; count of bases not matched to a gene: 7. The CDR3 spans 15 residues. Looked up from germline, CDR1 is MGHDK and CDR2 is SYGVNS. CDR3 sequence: CASSDPGQGGTEAFF. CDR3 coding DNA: TGTGCCAGCAGTGACCCGGGACAGGGTGGTACTGAAGCTTTCTTT.

The CDR3 DNA is TGTGCCACCGGTTCCATTGGCGGGAGGGCTTGCGAGCAGTACTTC. Translation: CATGSIGGRACEQYF. V and J are TRBV24-1 and TRBJ2-7; 9 bases are a match to TRBD2. Germline lookup yields CDR1 KGHDR and CDR2 SFDVKD. V was clipped by 9 bases and J by 6 bases; unmatched bases: 14. The CDR3 is 15 amino acids.

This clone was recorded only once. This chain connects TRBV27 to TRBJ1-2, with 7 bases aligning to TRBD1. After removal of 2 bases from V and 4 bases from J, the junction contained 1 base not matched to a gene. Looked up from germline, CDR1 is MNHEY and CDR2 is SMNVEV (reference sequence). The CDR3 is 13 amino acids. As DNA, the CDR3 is TGTGCCAGCAGTTTAGCAGGGGGCTATGGCTACACCTTC. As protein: CASSLAGGYGYTF.